What follows is one T cell receptor (beta chain) and its context. Produced via immunoSEQ multiplex PCR; TCRdb's table is partial and in-frame only. Found here are around 84,000 clones, 85% to 95% of them singletons; the top ten hold around 0.25%. V was clipped by 3 bases and J by 2 bases; unmatched bases: 5. The germline CDR1 and CDR2 sequences are KGHSH and LQKENI. CDR3 length equals 15 residues. The data were obtained in a study of technical replicates of blood from several donors. Sequencing input: T cells isolated from PBMCs. This sequence was found in a human donor in good health. The J gene is TRBJ2-3, the V gene TRBV18; the match to TRBD1 covers 7 bases. This CDR3 reads CASSPDRPYTDTQYF. In nucleotides, the CDR3 is TGTGCCAGCTCACCGGACAGGCCCTACACAGATACGCAGTATTTT.